The present TCR beta chain was sequenced within a study of blood T cell repertoires in COVID-19. Study information: In each case, the material was cDNA or gDNA derived from T cells, B-cell-depleted T cells, or PBMCs.

Researchers sorted participants into cohorts using their self-reported clinical history. This CDR3 is 13 amino acids long. The germline V and J ends were trimmed by 4 bases and 4 bases, with 11 bases remaining between them. Germline loops: CDR1 SGHTS, CDR2 YDEGEE. Authors' methods: Using reference gene primer amplification, nucleated cell counts were estimated. The table came from immunoSEQ multiplex PCR; TCRdb's copy has only in-frame clones and leaves some out. V, J and clone size reflect that table, while D and trimming were determined from the DNA. The sample includes fewer than 350,000 clones, about 86% seen only once; the top ten take approximately 4.4%.

This clonotype was obtained from a woman aged 40 to 50 with acute COVID-19. The chain employs TRBV5-8 and TRBJ1-1; D remains ambiguous. Sequencing was performed on PBMCs or T cells enriched from blood (not recorded which). As DNA, the CDR3 is TGTGCCAGCAGCCTCGGGGTTGGCACTGAAGCTTTCTTT. It specifies CASSLGVGTEAFF.